Presented here are 21 T cell receptor beta chains from one specimen sequenced in a study of cytomegalovirus exposure and HLA in healthy donors. The PCR used 60 Vbeta and 13 Jbeta primers. TCRdb keeps only in-frame clones here, not all; method: immunoSEQ multiplex PCR. Among roughly 120,000 clones listed, 73% were seen once. The specimen was PBMCs. The receptor source for this set is a man in his forties in good health and CMV-seronegative.

This clone was recorded once. The rearrangement links TRBV27 to TRBJ1-1; D perhaps matches TRBD1 (5 bases). V lost 2 bases to trimming and J lost 2 bases, with 18 bases between them. The V gene's germline CDR1 is MNHEY and CDR2 SMNVEV (reference sequence). CDR3 length: 17 residues. The CDR3 DNA sequence: TGTGCCAGCAGTTTACGTACAGGACATCGCTACAACACTGAAGCTTTCTTT. Amino acids: CASSLRTGHRYNTEAFF.

The chain recombines TRBV7-2 with TRBJ1-2; the match to TRBD1 covers 11 bases. This CDR3 has 18 residues. Germline V CDR1 and CDR2: SGHTA, FQGNSA. V trimming: 0 bases; J trimming: 0 bases; junction bases outside the gene matches: 6. CDR3 region: CASSLAGTGGGPNYGYTF. The CDR3 bases are TGTGCCAGCAGCTTAGCTGGGACAGGGGGGGGCCCTAACTATGGCTACACCTTC. Supplemented by reference TRBV7-2 and TRBJ1-2, the full variable domain reads GAGVSQSPSNKVTEKGKDVELRCDPISGHTALYWYRQSLGQGLEFLIYFQGNSAPDKSGLPSDRFSAERTGGSVSTLTIQRTQQEDSAVYLCASSLAGTGGGPNYGYTFGSGTRLTVV.

V is TRBV13 and J is TRBJ2-7; weak D call: TRBD1 (6 bases). Trimming removed 5 bases at V and 2 bases at J, with 16 bases between. There are 15 residues in the CDR3. The germline V gene has CDR1 PRHDT and CDR2 FYEKMQ (reference sequence). The chain's CDR3 is CASSPNDRRTYEQYF. The CDR3 DNA reads as TGTGCCAGCAGCCCTAATGACAGGAGAACCTACGAGCAGTACTTC.

V and J are TRBV19 and TRBJ2-7; TRBD2 agrees at 8 bases. The CDR3 loop spans 14 amino acids. Germline-derived CDR1 and CDR2 are LNHDA and SQIVND (reference sequence). Losses at the gene ends were 3 bases for V and 4 bases for J; bases not matched to a gene: 5. CDR3 bases: TGTGCCAGTAGTATCCGGGAGGGTTGGTACGAGCAGTACTTC. Its protein is CASSIREGWYEQYF.

The chain's CDR3 is CASSQDSRGYNEQFF. The CDR3 nucleotides are TGCGCCAGCAGCCAAGATTCTCGGGGCTACAATGAGCAGTTCTTC. The chain uses TRBV4-3 and TRBJ2-1, with D possibly being TRBD2 (5 bases). The CDR3 sequence is 15 residues long. V was cut by 0 bases and J by 3 bases, with 9 bases left in between. Germline V gene lookup returns CDR1 LGHNA and CDR2 YSLEER.

This CDR3 reads CASSLYSGAGETQYF. CDR3 bases: TGTGCCAGCAGCTTGTATAGCGGGGCGGGCGAGACCCAGTACTTC. V and J are TRBV5-6 and TRBJ2-5, with 8 bases that match TRBD2. The V gene's germline CDR1 is SGHDT and CDR2 YYEEEE. Trimming at V came to 1 base and at J to 5 bases, leaving 7 bases not matched to a gene. The CDR3 is 15 amino acids.

CDR3 sequence: CASSPRENTDTQYF. The CDR3 nucleotides are TGCGCCAGCAGCCCCCGGGAAAACACAGATACGCAGTATTTT. The J gene is TRBJ2-3, the V gene TRBV5-1; TRBD2 is a possible D gene (5 bases). This CDR3 has 14 residues. The germline V gene encodes CDR1 SGHRS and CDR2 YFSETQ. The V end lost 4 bases, the J end lost 2 bases, and 11 bases lay between the germline ends.

The chain links TRBV4-3 to TRBJ1-6, with TRBD1 as a possible D gene (6 bases). CDR3 length: 16 amino acids. V lost 3 bases and J lost 9, with 18 bases in between. Per germline, CDR1 LGHNA and CDR2 YSLEER. The chain's CDR3 is CASSQSRTGYGSPLHF. For the CDR3, the DNA is TGCGCCAGCAGCCAGAGTCGTACAGGGTACGGTTCACCCCTCCACTTT.

The V call is TRBV9, the J call TRBJ2-7; the match to TRBD1 covers 8 bases. The CDR3 contains 14 residues. V lost 0 bases, J lost 2 bases, and 1 base stayed unmatched. Germline values: CDR1 SGDLS, CDR2 YYNGEE. This CDR3 is CASSVEQGAYEQYF. The CDR3 coding sequence is TGTGCCAGCAGCGTAGAACAGGGGGCCTACGAGCAGTACTTC.

The chain combines TRBV7-9 with TRBJ1-1; 7 bases fit TRBD1. Losses at the gene ends were 5 bases for V and 2 bases for J; bases not matched to a gene: 8. The CDR3 contains 15 residues. Germline values: CDR1 SEHNR, CDR2 FQNEAQ (reference sequence). CDR3: CASSPTGVPNTEAFF. DNA of the CDR3: TGTGCCAGCAGCCCCACAGGGGTCCCAAACACTGAAGCTTTCTTT. Full variable domain (outside the CDR3, taken from reference TRBV7-9 and TRBJ1-1): DTGVSQNPRHKITKRGQNVTFRCDPISEHNRLYWYRQTLGQGPEFLTYFQNEAQLEKSRLLSDRFSAERPKGSFSTLEIQRTEQGDSAMYLCASSPTGVPNTEAFFGQGTRLTVV.

CDR3 coding DNA: TGTGCCAGCAGTTTATTCGGACAGAGCAACTATAATTCACCCCTCCACTTT. It specifies CASSLFGQSNYNSPLHF. The chain has TRBV28 and TRBJ1-6; D might be TRBD1 (6 bases). Trimming stripped 1 base from V and 3 bases from J, with 13 bases between. Germline V gene lookup returns CDR1 MDHEN and CDR2 SYDVKM. The CDR3 spans 17 residues.

This clone was recorded once. V gene TRBV10-3 combines with J gene TRBJ1-5; 11 positions match TRBD1. Germline loops: CDR1 ENHRY, CDR2 SYGVKD. CDR3 length: 14 residues. The ends lost 2 bases at V and 7 bases at J; junction bases unmatched: 1. CDR3 bases: TGTGCCATCAGTGAGAGGGACAGGGGGCAGCCCCAGCATTTT. Its protein product is CAISERDRGQPQHF.

The chain joins TRBV7-9 to TRBJ1-2; D is unresolved. The CDR3 consists of 11 residues. The germline V gene encodes CDR1 SEHNR and CDR2 FQNEAQ (reference sequence). The germline V and J ends were trimmed by 3 bases and 8 bases, with 7 bases remaining between them. CDR3 nucleotides: TGTGCCAGCAGCTTTGAGGGCGGCTACACCTTC. Amino acid sequence: CASSFEGGYTF.

V usage is TRBV10-3 and J usage is TRBJ1-2; 8 positions agree with TRBD1. Germline CDR1 is ENHRY and CDR2 is SYGVKD. Trimming took 5 bases from V and 5 from J; bases not matched to a gene: 10. The length of the CDR3 is 15 residues. For the CDR3, the DNA is TGTGCCATCAGTACCGGACAGGGACTTAGGTATGGCTACACCTTC. Translated: CAISTGQGLRYGYTF.

The rearrangement links TRBV6-5 to TRBJ2-7; 7 nucleotides agree with TRBD1. The CDR3 sequence is 15 residues long. Per germline, CDR1 MNHEY and CDR2 SVGAGI. V was pared by 6 bases and J by 2 bases, with 10 bases of the junction left unmatched. CDR3 bases: TGTGCCAGCAGCCTAACAGGGGCGGAAACCTACGAGCAGTACTTC. It specifies CASSLTGAETYEQYF.

V gene TRBV4-2 combines with J gene TRBJ1-6; possible D gene TRBD1, 6 bases. The CDR3 runs to 16 residues. Germline V gene data show CDR1 as LGHNA and CDR2 as YNFKEQ. V lost 0 bases and J 6 bases, leaving 12 bases between the germline ends. Here the CDR3 DNA reads TGTGCCAGCAGCCAAGAGGCCACAGGGTTTAATTCACCCCTCCACTTT. It codes for CASSQEATGFNSPLHF.

The gene calls are TRBV5-4 and TRBJ2-1, with 7 bases lining up with TRBD2. The CDR3 length is 13 residues. Germline CDR1 SGHNT, CDR2 YYREEE (reference sequence). The V and J ends lost 5 bases and 4 bases, in that order; junction bases with no gene match: 3. The CDR3 nucleotides read TGTGCCAGCAGTCGGGACTATTACAATGAGCAGTTCTTC. Translating it yields CASSRDYYNEQFF.

The rearrangement links TRBV5-1 to TRBJ1-4; D unclear. Germline V lookup: CDR1 SGHRS, CDR2 YFSETQ. CDR3 size: 17 residues. Between the trimmed V and J ends, which lost 0 bases and 2 bases, there was a span of 14 bases. The CDR3 region has the DNA TGCGCCAGCAGCTTGGGACCAAGAGGTTCGACTAATGAAAAACTGTTTTTT. As protein: CASSLGPRGSTNEKLFF. The entire variable domain, with the rest obtained from reference TRBV5-1 and TRBJ1-4, is as follows: KAGVTQTPRYLIKTRGQQVTLSCSPISGHRSVSWYQQTPGQGLQFLFEYFSETQRNKGNFPGRFSGRQFSNSRSEMNVSTLELGDSALYLCASSLGPRGSTNEKLFFGSGTQLSVL.

The genes are TRBV4-1 and TRBJ2-5; no clear D. Between the trimmed V and J ends, which lost 1 base and 1 base, there was a span of 7 bases. CDR1 and CDR2 (germline): MGHRA, YSYEKL. This CDR3 is 14 amino acids long. The CDR3 DNA reads as TGCGCCAGCAGCCAAGTATCCGGCCAAGAGACCCAGTACTTC. Its protein product is CASSQVSGQETQYF.

This chain links TRBV7-2 with TRBJ2-7; the match to TRBD2 covers 9 bases. Trimming took 7 bases from V and 0 from J; bases not matched to a gene: 7. The CDR3 runs 15 residues. Looked up from germline, CDR1 is SGHTA and CDR2 is FQGNSA. The CDR3 region has the DNA TGTGCCAGCACGAAGCGGGGGGAAAGCTCCTACGAGCAGTACTTC. Translated, it gives CASTKRGESSYEQYF.

J is TRBJ1-5 and V is TRBV19; D perhaps matches TRBD1 (5 bases). With 2 bases removed from V and 6 bases from J, the gap between germline ends came to 14 bases. Germline V gives CDR1 LNHDA, CDR2 SQIVND (reference sequence). The CDR3 covers 15 residues. CDR3 protein: CASSITGGLSQPQHF. The CDR3 DNA reads TGTGCCAGTAGTATAACGGGGGGTTTAAGTCAGCCCCAGCATTTT.